Shown below are 22 T cell receptor beta chains from a single sample sequenced in a study of technical replicates of blood from a few donors. Only in-frame clones appear in the TCRdb table, and some are missing; sequencing was by immunoSEQ multiplex PCR. Altogether tens of thousands of clones are present, over 90% being singletons, with the ten largest covering 0.2% to 0.3%. Material for sequencing was T cells isolated from PBMCs. Receptors originate from a human donor in good health.

V usage is TRBV14 and J usage is TRBJ2-3, with 9 bases lining up with TRBD2. The CDR3 extends over 15 amino acids. Germline loops: CDR1 SGHDN, CDR2 FVKESK. Losses at the gene ends were 3 bases for V and 1 base for J; bases not matched to a gene: 2. The CDR3 region is CASSQGLAGTDTQYF. DNA for the CDR3: TGTGCCAGCAGCCAGGGACTAGCCGGCACAGATACGCAGTATTTT.

The chain carries TRBV18 and TRBJ2-1; TRBD1 aligns across 8 bases. Germline trimming cut 1 base from V and 4 bases from J; bases unmatched to any gene: 9. CDR3 size: 17 residues. Germline V lookup: CDR1 KGHSH, CDR2 LQKENI. CDR3 amino acids: CASSPRLHGTGYNEQFF. The CDR3 DNA reads TGTGCCAGCTCACCACGTTTACACGGGACAGGTTACAATGAGCAGTTCTTC.

This clone was observed once. One end of the junction varies from germline; a read error may be responsible. The V gene is TRBV7-7, the J gene TRBJ2-1; D is unresolved. CDR3 length: 13 amino acids. The V gene's germline CDR1 is SSHAT and CDR2 FNYEAQ (reference sequence). The chain's CDR3 is CASSLGPYNEQFF. The CDR3 DNA sequence: TGTGCTAGCAGCTTAGGGCCATACAATGAGCAGTTCTTC.

The CDR3: CASPKGGSGNTIYF. The CDR3 DNA is TGTGCCAGCCCGAAAGGGGGTAGCGGAAACACCATATATTTT. The genes are TRBV6-1 and TRBJ1-3, with a tentative D call TRBD1 (6 bases). CDR3 length equals 14 residues. Looked up from germline, CDR1 is MNHNS and CDR2 is SASEGT. Trimming cost V 8 bases and J 4 bases, with 15 bases left between them.

The V gene is TRBV10-2, the J gene TRBJ1-5; 7 bases agree with TRBD1. CDR1 and CDR2 (germline): WSHSY, SAAADI. The CDR3 spans 14 residues. Trimming at V came to 6 bases and at J to 5 bases, leaving 7 bases not matched to a gene. The CDR3 region is CASRGDSFYQPQHF. For the CDR3, the DNA is TGCGCCAGCAGGGGGGACAGTTTCTATCAGCCCCAGCATTTT.

The V gene is TRBV10-3, the J gene TRBJ2-2, with a tentative D call TRBD2 (5 bases). The CDR3 length is 15 residues. Germline V CDR1 and CDR2: ENHRY, SYGVKD. V lost 7 bases, J lost 3 bases, and 15 bases lay in between. The CDR3 spells CAITTLPGDTGELFF. The DNA of the CDR3 is TGTGCCATCACCACACTCCCCGGGGACACCGGGGAGCTGTTTTTT.

The chain is built from TRBV28 and TRBJ2-1; possible D gene TRBD2, 5 bases. This CDR3 has 17 amino acids. Trimming removed 2 bases from V and 5 bases from J, with 19 bases in between. Germline V gives CDR1 MDHEN, CDR2 SYDVKM. Written as DNA, the CDR3 is TGTGCCAGCAGTTTAGGTCGCCTAGCCCAACAACACAATGAGCAGTTCTTC. The encoded protein is CASSLGRLAQQHNEQFF.

The gene calls are TRBV30 and TRBJ1-2; TRBD1 matches at 7 bases. The V and J ends lost 8 bases and 2 bases, in that order; junction bases with no gene match: 5. In germline, CDR1 is GTSNPN, CDR2 SVGIG (reference sequence). The CDR3 spans 12 residues. CDR3 DNA: TGTGCCCATTCCAGGGGGAACTATGGCTACACCTTC. Translated, it gives CAHSRGNYGYTF. The variable domain in full, with the rest retrieved from reference TRBV30 and TRBJ1-2, is SQTIHQWPATLVQPVGSPLSLECTVEGTSNPNLYWYRQAAGRGLQLLFYSVGIGQISSEVPQNLSASRPQDRQFILSSKKLLLSDSGFYLCAHSRGNYGYTFGSGTRLTVV.

The rearrangement uses TRBV7-9 and TRBJ1-2; no reliable D call. Germline values: CDR1 SEHNR, CDR2 FQNEAQ (reference sequence). The CDR3 is 14 amino acids. Trimming took 0 bases from V and 3 from J, leaving 8 bases between them. CDR3 protein: CASSLARGDYGYTF. CDR3 DNA sequence: TGTGCCAGCAGCTTAGCTCGGGGTGACTATGGCTACACCTTC. The entire variable domain, with the rest obtained from reference TRBV7-9 and TRBJ1-2, is as follows: DTGVSQNPRHKITKRGQNVTFRCDPISEHNRLYWYRQTLGQGPEFLTYFQNEAQLEKSRLLSDRFSAERPKGSFSTLEIQRTEQGDSAMYLCASSLARGDYGYTFGSGTRLTVV.

The rearrangement joins TRBV7-6 to TRBJ2-3; 9 bases agree with TRBD1. The J segment lost 7 bases and the V segment lost 0 bases, leaving 14 bases of the junction unmatched. This CDR3 comprises 18 residues. Germline V gene sequence: CDR1 SGHVS, CDR2 FNYEAQ. CDR3 protein: CASSLAPMSTGGRNTQYF. The CDR3 region has the DNA TGTGCCAGCAGCTTAGCTCCAATGAGTACAGGGGGCAGAAATACGCAGTATTTT.

The chain links TRBV4-1 to TRBJ2-4; 7 bases match TRBD1. The CDR3 consists of 17 residues. J lost 1 base, V lost 4 bases, and 10 bases had no gene match. Germline CDR1 reads MGHRA; CDR2 reads YSYEKL. As DNA, the CDR3 is TGCGCCAGCAGCCGGACCAAGGGGGCTAAGGCCAAAAACATTCAGTACTTC. Encoded protein: CASSRTKGAKAKNIQYF.

V gene TRBV21-1 combines with J gene TRBJ1-6. TRBV21-1 is an annotated pseudogene. This CDR3 spans 13 amino acids. Here the CDR3 DNA reads TGTGCCAGCAGCAAAAGTAGGAGGGTACCCCTCCACTTT. This gives the protein CASSKSRRVPLHF.

This sequence joins TRBV5-1 and TRBJ2-5; D is perhaps TRBD2 (5 bases). The V gene lost 7 bases and the J gene lost 5 bases, with 15 bases spanning the gap. Germline V CDR1 and CDR2: SGHRS, YFSETQ. This CDR3 contains 13 residues. CDR3 in DNA: TGCGCCAGCGCTAGGGTTGGGGAGGAGACCCAGTACTTC. Translated: CASARVGEETQYF.

V and J are TRBV9 and TRBJ2-2; TRBD1 might be the D (5 bases). This CDR3 is 14 amino acids long. Germline loops: CDR1 SGDLS, CDR2 YYNGEE. The ends were cut back, 4 bases at V and 7 bases at J, with 14 bases in the middle. This chain's CDR3 is CASSPSGWSGELFF. In DNA form, the CDR3 reads TGTGCCAGCAGCCCCTCAGGGTGGAGCGGGGAGCTGTTTTTT.

J is TRBJ2-3 and V is TRBV7-3; 12 bases agree with TRBD2. CDR3 length equals 17 residues. The trim removed 1 base at V and 5 bases at J, leaving 7 bases unmatched. Looked up from germline, CDR1 is SGHTA and CDR2 is FQGTGA. The DNA of the CDR3 is TGTGCCAGCAGCTTAAGTCGCCTAGCGGGGGGGATAGATACGCAGTATTTT. It translates to CASSLSRLAGGIDTQYF.

This clone was observed once. The rearrangement links TRBV5-1 to TRBJ1-1, with D perhaps TRBD1 (6 bases). Per the germline V gene, CDR1 is SGHRS and CDR2 is YFSETQ. The CDR3 spans 18 residues. The germline V and J ends were trimmed by 3 bases and 1 base, with 22 bases remaining between them. The CDR3 nucleotides are TGCGCCAGCAGCTCTCATTCACCACAGGGCCCCGGGAACACTGAAGCTTTCTTT. Its translation: CASSSHSPQGPGNTEAFF.

The rearrangement uses TRBV6-5 and TRBJ1-2; 10 bases match TRBD1. The CDR3 runs to 16 residues. The ends lost 2 bases at V and 6 bases at J; junction bases unmatched: 9. Germline V gene lookup returns CDR1 MNHEY and CDR2 SVGAGI. The CDR3 protein is CASSYGVGTGENGYTF. CDR3 in DNA: TGTGCCAGCAGTTACGGCGTTGGGACAGGGGAAAATGGCTACACCTTC.

The chain recombines TRBV5-1 with TRBJ2-1; 7 bases match TRBD2. Per the germline V gene, CDR1 is SGHRS and CDR2 is YFSETQ. This CDR3 has 17 amino acids. V dropped 5 bases and J dropped 5; count of bases not matched to a gene: 16. The DNA for the CDR3 is TGCGCCAGCAGTTATCTTTGGGAAGCGGGATCCAACAATGAGCAGTTCTTC. Amino acid sequence: CASSYLWEAGSNNEQFF.

The chain carries TRBV5-6 and TRBJ2-7; 10 bases map to TRBD1. CDR1 is SGHDT, CDR2 YYEEEE, per germline. J was trimmed by 2 bases and V by 0 bases; bases with no gene match: 2. This CDR3 spans 15 amino acids. Written as DNA, the CDR3 is TGTGCCAGCAGCTTGGGGACAGGGGGACCCTACGAGCAGTACTTC. Residues: CASSLGTGGPYEQYF.

The chain recombines TRBV25-1 with TRBJ2-2; D is undetermined. CDR1 MGHDK and CDR2 SYGVNS come from the germline V gene. CDR3 length: 13 amino acids. V was trimmed by 5 bases and J by 6 bases, leaving 10 bases between them. This CDR3 reads CASSLIVAGELFF. DNA for the CDR3: TGTGCCAGCAGTCTCATAGTCGCCGGGGAGCTGTTTTTT. Together with reference TRBV25-1 and TRBJ2-2, the CDR3 gives the full variable domain: EADIYQTPRYLVIGTGKKITLECSQTMGHDKMYWYQQDPGMELHLIHYSYGVNSTEKGDLSSESTVSRIRTEHFPLTLESARPSHTSQYLCASSLIVAGELFFGEGSRLTVL.

The chain combines TRBV11-3 with TRBJ2-7; D perhaps matches TRBD1 (6 bases). Trimming shortened V by 4 bases and J by 2 bases, and 18 bases separated the two germline ends. The CDR3 extends over 16 amino acids. Germline loops: CDR1 SGHNT, CDR2 YENEEA. The CDR3 region has the DNA TGTGCCAGCAGCTCCGGCGAGGGGGAGAACACCTACGAGCAGTACTTC. Translating it yields CASSSGEGENTYEQYF.

This chain links TRBV29-1 with TRBJ1-1; 11 positions agree with TRBD1. This CDR3 is 15 amino acids long. The J segment lost 6 bases and the V segment lost 3 bases, leaving 9 bases of the junction unmatched. The germline CDR1 and CDR2 sequences are SQVTM and ANQGSEA. The CDR3: CSVDPGQGGWPEAFF. Written as DNA, the CDR3 is TGCAGCGTTGACCCGGGACAGGGGGGTTGGCCTGAAGCTTTCTTT.